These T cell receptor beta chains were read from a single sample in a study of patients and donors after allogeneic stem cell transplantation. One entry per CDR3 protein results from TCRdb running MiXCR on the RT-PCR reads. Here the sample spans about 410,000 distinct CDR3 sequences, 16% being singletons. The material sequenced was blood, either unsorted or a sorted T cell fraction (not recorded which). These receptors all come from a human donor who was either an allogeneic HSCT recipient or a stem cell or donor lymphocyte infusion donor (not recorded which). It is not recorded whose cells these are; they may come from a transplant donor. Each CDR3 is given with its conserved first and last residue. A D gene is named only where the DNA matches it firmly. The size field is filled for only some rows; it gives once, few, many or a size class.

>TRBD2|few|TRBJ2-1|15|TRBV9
CASSVGTSGNNEQFF
TGTGCCAGCAGCGTAGGGACTAGTGGGAACAATGAGCAGTTCTTC
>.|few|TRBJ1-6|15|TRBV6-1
CASRGGGSYNSPLHF
TGTGCCAGCAGGGGCGGGGGCTCCTATAATTCACCCCTCCACTTT
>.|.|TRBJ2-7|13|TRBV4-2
CASSQDMGDEQYF
TGTGCCAGCAGCCAAGATATGGGGGACGAGCAGTACTTC
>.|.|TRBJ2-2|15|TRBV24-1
CATSFRAGTTGELFF
TGTGCCACCAGTTTTAGGGCAGGGACGACCGGGGAGCTGTTTTTT
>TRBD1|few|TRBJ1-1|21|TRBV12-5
CASGLVPTLPGDRGVNTEAFF
TGTGCTAGTGGTTTGGTGCCCACCTTACCCGGCGACAGGGGGGTGAACACTGAAGCTTTCTTT
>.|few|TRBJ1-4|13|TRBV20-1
CSARRERREKLFF
TGCAGTGCTCGTCGGGAGAGGCGTGAAAAACTGTTTTTT
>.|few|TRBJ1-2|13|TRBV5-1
CASSVTDNYGYTF
TGCGCCAGCAGCGTGACAGATAACTATGGCTACACCTTC
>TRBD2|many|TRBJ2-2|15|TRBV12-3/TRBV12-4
CASSPHPTSAGELFF
TGTGCCAGCAGTCCCCACCCGACTAGCGCCGGGGAGCTGTTTTTT
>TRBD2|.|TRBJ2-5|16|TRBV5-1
CASSTGLAGGEETQYF
TGCGCCAGCAGCACCGGACTAGCGGGAGGGGAGGAGACCCAGTACTTC
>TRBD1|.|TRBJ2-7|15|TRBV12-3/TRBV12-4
CASSPGGHTGYEQYF
TGTGCCAGCAGTCCAGGGGGCCATACAGGGTACGAGCAGTACTTC